This entry lists 18 T cell receptor beta chains sequenced from one sample in a study of blood T cell repertoires in COVID-19. Using immunoSEQ multiplex PCR, the repertoire was profiled, and TCRdb retains in-frame clones only, with some absent. The profile shows tens of thousands of clones, roughly 84% of them singletons. Sequenced: peripheral blood. The receptors come from a woman older than 75 with acute or convalescent COVID-19.

This clone was seen repeatedly, ten times or more. The rearrangement uses TRBV30 and TRBJ1-1, with 7 bases identical to TRBD1. The CDR3 loop spans 12 amino acids. V was clipped by 4 bases and J by 1 base; unmatched bases: 0. Germline V lookup: CDR1 GTSNPN, CDR2 SVGIG (reference sequence). This chain's CDR3 is CAWNRGNTEAFF. DNA of the CDR3: TGTGCCTGGAACAGGGGGAACACTGAAGCTTTCTTT.

This chain joins TRBV6-5 and TRBJ2-7; D might be TRBD1 (6 bases). Germline loops: CDR1 MNHEY, CDR2 SVGAGI. Trimming took 6 bases from V and 0 from J, leaving 9 bases between them. The CDR3 covers 13 residues. This CDR3 reads CASRTGTSYEQYF. CDR3 DNA: TGTGCCAGCAGGACAGGTACCTCCTACGAGCAGTACTTC.

The chain has TRBV5-1 and TRBJ1-2, with 7 positions matching TRBD1. J gave up 4 bases and V 2 bases, and 11 bases lay outside the gene matches. The length of the CDR3 is 16 residues. Germline values: CDR1 SGHRS, CDR2 YFSETQ. CDR3 bases: TGCGCCAGCAGCTTCCACCGACAGGGTGATGTCTATGGCTACACCTTC. Translation gives CASSFHRQGDVYGYTF.

The V gene is TRBV27, the J gene TRBJ1-6; D is uncertain. The CDR3 covers 20 residues. Germline CDR1 is MNHEY and CDR2 is SMNVEV (reference sequence). Trimming took off 3 bases at V and 4 bases at J, with 25 bases between the two ends. CDR3 in DNA: TGTGCCAGCAGTTTGTGGTCGGGCCAAAACGCGGGCCCTTATAATTCACCCCTCCACTTT. As protein: CASSLWSGQNAGPYNSPLHF.

This sequence joins TRBV5-1 and TRBJ2-7, with 9 bases that match TRBD1. CDR1 is SGHRS and CDR2 is YFSETQ in the germline V gene. The CDR3 covers 15 residues. V trimming: 4 bases; J trimming: 5 bases; junction bases outside the gene matches: 10. This CDR3 reads CASSKRDRAIDEQYF. CDR3 DNA sequence: TGCGCCAGCAGCAAAAGGGACAGGGCGATTGACGAGCAGTACTTC.

The chain carries TRBV12-5 and TRBJ1-5; D ambiguous. Trimming removed 5 bases from V and 4 bases from J, with 15 bases in between. Germline CDR1 is LGHNT and CDR2 is FRNRAP. The CDR3 has 15 residues. DNA for the CDR3: TGTGCTAGTGGTGTCGACTCTGGAGGTAATCAGCCCCAGCATTTT. Translation gives CASGVDSGGNQPQHF.

The chain joins TRBV6-5 to TRBJ1-5, with D possibly TRBD1 on 5 matching bases. Trimming took 6 bases from V and 3 from J, leaving 12 bases between them. This CDR3 comprises 14 residues. CDR1 MNHEY and CDR2 SVGAGI come from the germline V gene. The CDR3 region is CASSRGDLNQPQHF. The CDR3 region has the DNA TGTGCCAGCAGCCGCGGGGACCTCAATCAGCCCCAGCATTTT.

The J gene is TRBJ2-7, the V gene TRBV2; 13 bases match TRBD2. The ends lost 7 bases at V and 0 bases at J; junction bases unmatched: 6. The CDR3 runs to 16 residues. Germline V lookup: CDR1 SNHLY, CDR2 FYNNEI. CDR3 DNA: TGTGCCAGCAAGACTAGCGGGGGGCTCCACTCCTACGAGCAGTACTTC. As protein: CASKTSGGLHSYEQYF.

This chain links TRBV10-3 with TRBJ1-5; 10 nucleotides agree with TRBD1. Germline V gene data show CDR1 as ENHRY and CDR2 as SYGVKD. Losses at the gene ends were 11 bases for V and 0 bases for J; bases not matched to a gene: 13. This CDR3 comprises 17 residues. CDR3 sequence (DNA): TGTGCCCGTCATAGGGACAGGGGATCCTATAGCAATCAGCCCCAGCATTTT. Translation gives CARHRDRGSYSNQPQHF.

This chain uses TRBV9 with TRBJ1-3; no reliable D call. The ends were cut back, 2 bases at V and 3 bases at J, with 18 bases in the middle. The CDR3 runs 17 residues. Germline V gene sequence: CDR1 SGDLS, CDR2 YYNGEE. This CDR3 reads CASSVSGNLGLGNTIYF. In DNA, the CDR3 is TGTGCCAGCAGCGTGTCCGGGAACCTCGGGCTTGGAAACACCATATATTTT.

The rearrangement uses TRBV7-8 and TRBJ1-3; no definite D call. CDR1 is SGHVS and CDR2 is FQNEAQ in the germline V gene. The CDR3 extends over 15 amino acids. V shed 1 base and J shed 2 bases, with 9 bases lying between them. Here the CDR3 reads CASSLVAGAGNTIYF. The CDR3 nucleotides read TGTGCCAGCAGCTTAGTCGCCGGGGCTGGAAACACCATATATTTT.

The rearrangement uses TRBV25-1 and TRBJ1-3, with TRBD1 matching over 8 bases. There are 14 residues in the CDR3. Trimming removed 4 bases from V and 4 bases from J; junction bases left unmatched: 3. Germline CDR1 reads MGHDK; CDR2 reads SYGVNS. The CDR3 region has the DNA TGTGCCAGCAGTGGACAGGGGAGCGGAAACACCATATATTTT. The encoded protein is CASSGQGSGNTIYF. Supplemented by reference TRBV25-1 and TRBJ1-3, the full variable domain reads EADIYQTPRYLVIGTGKKITLECSQTMGHDKMYWYQQDPGMELHLIHYSYGVNSTEKGDLSSESTVSRIRTEHFPLTLESARPSHTSQYLCASSGQGSGNTIYFGEGSWLTVV.

This clone was detected once. The CDR3 here is CASSRFRQGANEKLFF. CDR3 nucleotide sequence: TGTGCCAGCAGCCGGTTCCGACAGGGGGCTAATGAAAAACTGTTTTTT. The chain employs TRBV14 and TRBJ1-4; 9 positions agree with TRBD1. CDR3 size: 16 residues. Germline values: CDR1 SGHDN, CDR2 FVKESK. Germline trimming cut 4 bases from V and 3 bases from J; bases unmatched to any gene: 6.

This chain joins TRBV3-1 (or the pseudogene TRBV3-2) and TRBJ1-1; D ambiguous. Germline lookup yields CDR1 LGHDT and CDR2 YNNKEL (reference sequence). V gave up 1 base and J gave up 11 bases, with 8 bases separating them. The length of the CDR3 is 11 residues. Written as DNA, the CDR3 is TGTGCCAGCAGCCAAGGTTTTGAGGCTTTCTTT. Translating it yields CASSQGFEAFF.

The genes are TRBV3-1 (or the pseudogene TRBV3-2) and TRBJ2-7, with 12 bases lining up with TRBD2. With V trimmed by 4 bases and J by 4 bases, 8 bases remained unmatched. Germline V lookup: CDR1 LGHDT, CDR2 YNNKEL (reference sequence). The CDR3 contains 16 residues. CDR3: CASSPRTSGILYEQYF. As DNA, the CDR3 is TGTGCCAGCAGCCCGAGGACTAGCGGGATTCTTTACGAGCAGTACTTC.

The rearrangement links TRBV12-3 or TRBV12-4 to TRBJ2-7, with D possibly TRBD2 on 5 matching bases. V lost 3 bases and J 6 bases, leaving 12 bases between the germline ends. The CDR3 has 13 amino acids. CDR3 DNA: TGTGCCAGCAGTTTGTTGGCTGGACTCGAGCAGTACTTC. Its translation: CASSLLAGLEQYF.

J is TRBJ1-1 and V is TRBV5-4; unclear D gene. The CDR3 sequence is 15 residues long. Germline-derived CDR1 and CDR2 are SGHNT and YYREEE (reference sequence). V lost 2 bases, J lost 4 bases, and 15 bases lay in between. CDR3 region: CASSLAVLGSTEAFF. In DNA form, the CDR3 reads TGTGCCAGCAGCTTAGCTGTGCTTGGGAGCACTGAAGCTTTCTTT.

The chain combines TRBV3-1 (or the pseudogene TRBV3-2) with TRBJ2-5, with 7 bases fitting TRBD1. The CDR3 runs 17 residues. The trim removed 3 bases at V and 5 bases at J, leaving 15 bases unmatched. Germline CDR1 LGHDT, CDR2 YNNKEL (reference sequence). CDR3 in amino acids: CASSQRGRLHQGETQYF. Written as DNA, the CDR3 is TGTGCCAGCAGCCAGAGGGGGCGCCTCCATCAAGGGGAGACCCAGTACTTC.